This T cell receptor (beta chain) was obtained from a study of CD8 T cells in ankylosing spondylitis. Construction of TCR beta libraries was performed using quantitative 5'-RACE with molecular barcodes. TCRdb used MiXCR to reprocess the 5' RACE reads, holding one entry per CDR3 protein. The sample consists of around 250,000 distinct CDR3 sequences, roughly 18% of them appearing once. Germline V lookup: CDR1 DFQATT, CDR2 SNEGSKA (reference sequence). Trimming removed 6 bases from V and 4 bases from J; junction bases left unmatched: 6. The CDR3 runs 12 residues. Notes on this clonotype: The antigen remains unidentified.

Study conclusions and caveats: Significant enrichment of disease-linked clones was reportedly seen in matched ankylosing spondylitis synovial fluid. Existing reports had already noted some motif variants in reactive arthritis synovial fluid and blood. A CD8+ phenotype characterized the disease-linked clones, which were relatively rare in peripheral blood.

Sequencing input: blood, either unsorted or a sorted T cell fraction (not recorded which). This receptor was obtained from a male donor with ankylosing spondylitis or in good health (not recorded which). This chain connects TRBV20-1 to TRBJ2-7, with TRBD2 identical over 7 bases. The CDR3 is CSANGEGYEQYF. CDR3 DNA: TGCAGTGCCAACGGGGAGGGATACGAGCAGTACTTC.